These 30 T cell receptor beta chains came from one sample sequenced in a study of blood T cell repertoires in COVID-19. TCRdb's table, derived via immunoSEQ multiplex PCR, lists solely in-frame clones and lacks some. The data hold 96,000 or so clones, with 75% to 85% observed a single time. Input material: peripheral blood. Receptors were obtained from an elderly man with COVID-19, enrolled during active disease.

This chain uses TRBV5-1 with TRBJ1-1; no clear D gene. Germline V CDR1 and CDR2: SGHRS, YFSETQ. V shed 1 base and J shed 0 bases, with 4 bases lying between them. There are 13 residues in the CDR3. CDR3 coding DNA: TGCGCCAGCAGCTTGCAGATGAACACTGAAGCTTTCTTT. Translation: CASSLQMNTEAFF.

This clone has just a few counts. The rearrangement uses TRBV27 and TRBJ1-1, with D possibly TRBD1 on 6 matching bases. Trimming removed 5 bases from V and 1 base from J, with 8 bases in between. Germline CDR1 and CDR2: MNHEY and SMNVEV (reference sequence). This CDR3 has 13 amino acids. For the CDR3, the DNA is TGTGCCAGCAGTCGACAGGCGAACACTGAAGCTTTCTTT. As protein: CASSRQANTEAFF.

This chain connects TRBV19 to TRBJ1-4, with 9 nucleotides matching TRBD1. The CDR3 loop spans 17 amino acids. The germline CDR1 and CDR2 sequences are LNHDA and SQIVND (reference sequence). The trim removed 6 bases at V and 8 bases at J, leaving 16 bases unmatched. CDR3 sequence: CASSPGTGNGLGEKLFF. The CDR3 DNA reads TGTGCCAGTAGCCCTGGGACAGGGAATGGGTTAGGCGAAAAACTGTTTTTT.

The V and J genes are TRBV3-1 (or the pseudogene TRBV3-2) and TRBJ2-5; a possible D gene is TRBD2 (6 bases). Germline CDR1 LGHDT, CDR2 YNNKEL (reference sequence). Trimming took off 1 base at V and 3 bases at J, with 18 bases between the two ends. The CDR3 has 17 residues. Written as DNA, the CDR3 is TGTGCCAGCAGCCAAGTAAGGCGGGGTAGGGACGAAGAGACCCAGTACTTC. This gives the protein CASSQVRRGRDEETQYF.

V and J are TRBV28 and TRBJ2-7, with D tentatively TRBD1 (5 bases). Germline CDR1 is MDHEN and CDR2 is SYDVKM. V lost 2 bases and J lost 7, with 15 bases in between. The CDR3 consists of 14 residues. The CDR3 region has the DNA TGTGCCAGCAGTTTAGCGTCGGCAGGGCGGGAGCAGTACTTC. Translated: CASSLASAGREQYF.

The chain carries TRBV27 and TRBJ1-1, with a tentative D call TRBD1 (5 bases). The ends were cut back, 6 bases at V and 0 bases at J, with 8 bases in the middle. The CDR3 consists of 13 residues. Germline lookup yields CDR1 MNHEY and CDR2 SMNVEV (reference sequence). The CDR3 nucleotides are TGTGCCAGCAGCTCGACAGTGAACACTGAAGCTTTCTTT. The encoded protein is CASSSTVNTEAFF.

The chain links TRBV2 to TRBJ2-7, with a weak D call TRBD2 (6 bases). The germline CDR1 and CDR2 sequences are SNHLY and FYNNEI. Trimming cost V 6 bases and J 4 bases, with 13 bases left between them. This CDR3 contains 13 residues. The chain's CDR3 is CASSAGSGYEQYF. Written as DNA, the CDR3 is TGTGCCAGCAGCGCGGGATCGGGGTACGAGCAGTACTTC.

V usage is TRBV10-1 and J usage is TRBJ1-6; D unclear. The CDR3 spans 13 residues. Trimming cost V 5 bases and J 10 bases, with 12 bases left between them. Germline V CDR1 and CDR2: WNHNN, SYGVQD (reference sequence). CDR3: CASSLGLESPLHF. The DNA for the CDR3 is TGCGCCAGCAGTCTTGGGCTGGAATCACCCCTCCACTTT.

This chain links TRBV19 with TRBJ2-4; 7 bases match TRBD1. V lost 8 bases to trimming and J lost 1 base; unmatched junction nucleotides: 5. The CDR3 has 14 amino acids. Germline loops: CDR1 LNHDA, CDR2 SQIVND (reference sequence). The CDR3 sequence is CASGNRGAKNIQYF. Written as DNA, the CDR3 is TGTGCCAGTGGGAACAGGGGTGCCAAAAACATTCAGTACTTC.

The DNA for the CDR3 is TGCGCCAGCAGCCCAGGATTCGCCGGGGAGCTGTTTTTT. This sequence encodes CASSPGFAGELFF. The chain carries TRBV5-1 and TRBJ2-2; D remains ambiguous. Trimming took 4 bases from V and 6 from J, leaving 10 bases between them. Germline values: CDR1 SGHRS, CDR2 YFSETQ. This CDR3 has 13 amino acids.

The rearrangement joins TRBV6-2 or TRBV6-3 to TRBJ1-6, with 9 positions matching TRBD1. The germline V gene has CDR1 MNHEY and CDR2 SVGEGT. V lost 5 bases to trimming and J lost 8 bases; unmatched junction nucleotides: 16. This CDR3 spans 18 amino acids. In nucleotides, the CDR3 is TGTGCCAGCAGTCCCCTACCGCCTCGGACAGGGGTACATTCACCCCTCCACTTT. Its translation: CASSPLPPRTGVHSPLHF.

The V call is TRBV11-2, the J call TRBJ1-6; 8 positions agree with TRBD1. Germline loops: CDR1 SGHAT, CDR2 FQNNGV. The CDR3 totals 14 residues. With V trimmed by 3 bases and J by 7 bases, 2 bases remained unmatched. DNA of the CDR3: TGTGCCAGCAGCTTCAGGACAGGGAATTCACCCCTCCACTTT. Translated, it gives CASSFRTGNSPLHF.

This chain joins TRBV4-1 and TRBJ2-1; TRBD2 aligns across 8 bases. Germline V gene sequence: CDR1 MGHRA, CDR2 YSYEKL. J was trimmed by 9 bases and V by 2 bases; bases with no gene match: 12. This CDR3 contains 16 residues. CDR3 sequence: CASSQNGRAGVSEQFF. CDR3 DNA: TGCGCCAGCAGCCAAAATGGTCGAGCGGGGGTGTCTGAGCAGTTCTTC.

The V gene is TRBV7-2, the J gene TRBJ2-7; D is possibly TRBD1 (5 bases). Germline-derived CDR1 and CDR2 are SGHTA and FQGNSA. V lost 3 bases and J lost 0, with 12 bases in between. The CDR3 has 15 amino acids. In nucleotides, the CDR3 is TGTGCCAGCAGCTTCCCCACGCAGGGCTCCTACGAGCAGTACTTC. The encoded protein is CASSFPTQGSYEQYF.

The chain recombines TRBV7-9 with TRBJ1-1; no definite D call. The germline CDR1 and CDR2 sequences are SEHNR and FQNEAQ (reference sequence). Trimming took 2 bases from V and 7 from J, leaving 5 bases between them. This CDR3 spans 11 amino acids. In nucleotides, the CDR3 is TGTGCCAGCAGCTTACGGGATGAAGCTTTCTTT. Residues: CASSLRDEAFF.

V usage is TRBV5-8 and J usage is TRBJ1-2; 7 nucleotides align to TRBD1. The CDR3 runs 16 residues. J lost 2 bases, V lost 1 base, and 8 bases had no gene match. Germline CDR1 and CDR2: SGHTS and YDEGEE. CDR3 region: CASSLITGTENYGYTF. The CDR3 DNA sequence: TGTGCCAGCAGCTTGATAACCGGGACAGAAAACTATGGCTACACCTTC.

The V call is TRBV4-1, the J call TRBJ2-1; a possible D gene is TRBD2 (5 bases). The CDR3 sequence is 14 residues long. V gave up 1 base and J gave up 3 bases, with 7 bases separating them. Germline values: CDR1 MGHRA, CDR2 YSYEKL. The CDR3 DNA follows: TGCGCCAGCAGCCAAGTAGAGGGCTACAATGAGCAGTTCTTC. Protein sequence: CASSQVEGYNEQFF.

Concerning this clone: The sample contains more than one DNA sequence encoding this CDR3. This chain connects TRBV21-1 to TRBJ1-1; the table's D call, TRBD1, was not checked against the DNA. TRBV21-1 is labeled a pseudogene. The CDR3 loop spans 19 amino acids. The DNA for the CDR3 is TGTGCCAGCAGCAAAGCGGAAAAGTTAGGACAGGGGGCGCACACCGAAGCTTTCTTT. Translating it yields CASSKAEKLGQGAHTEAFF.

This clone was counted many times. The V gene is TRBV11-3, the J gene TRBJ2-1; D is undetermined. V was trimmed by 1 base and J by 9 bases, leaving 4 bases between them. Germline V gives CDR1 SGHNT, CDR2 YENEEA. The CDR3 sequence is 11 residues long. The CDR3 reads CASSLGGEQFF. DNA of the CDR3: TGTGCCAGCAGCTTAGGAGGTGAGCAGTTCTTC. Based on the CDR3 plus reference TRBV11-3 and TRBJ2-1, the full variable domain is EAGVVQSPRYKIIEKKQPVAFWCNPISGHNTLYWYLQNLGQGPELLIRYENEEAVDDSQLPKDRFSAERLKGVDSTLKIQPAELGDSAVYLCASSLGGEQFFGPGTRLTVL.

For the CDR3, the DNA is TGTGCCAGCAGTTTACGGGGACAGGGGGCCTACGAGCAGTACTTC. Its protein is CASSLRGQGAYEQYF. The chain has TRBV28 and TRBJ2-7; 11 bases align to TRBD1. The V segment lost 2 bases and the J segment 2 bases; nucleotides outside the gene matches: 2. The CDR3 is 15 residues long. Germline V gives CDR1 MDHEN, CDR2 SYDVKM.

V is TRBV2 and J is TRBJ2-1; TRBD2 agrees at 13 bases. Germline CDR1 SNHLY, CDR2 FYNNEI. The junction had 4 bases not matched to a gene; V was cut back by 5 bases and J by 9 bases. The CDR3 is made up of 14 amino acids. The CDR3 nucleotides are TGTGCCAGCAGTAGGACTAGCGGGAGCACTGAGCAGTTCTTC. As protein: CASSRTSGSTEQFF.

V is TRBV3-1 (or the pseudogene TRBV3-2) and J is TRBJ2-5, with 7 bases fitting TRBD1. The CDR3 length is 15 residues. Germline-derived CDR1 and CDR2 are LGHDT and YNNKEL (reference sequence). The V and J ends lost 4 bases and 4 bases, in that order; junction bases with no gene match: 9. This CDR3 is CASSRTGVGRETQYF. The CDR3 DNA reads as TGTGCCAGCAGCCGCACAGGGGTGGGGAGAGAGACCCAGTACTTC.

J is TRBJ1-4 and V is TRBV6-5; 9 bases map to TRBD1. This CDR3 region has 13 residues. V lost 5 bases, J lost 8 bases, and 3 bases stayed unmatched. The germline V gene encodes CDR1 MNHEY and CDR2 SVGAGI. The CDR3 DNA sequence: TGTGCCAGCAGTCGGGGGACAGGGGAAAAACTGTTTTTT. Translated, it gives CASSRGTGEKLFF.

The chain employs TRBV5-1 and TRBJ1-4, with 7 bases aligning to TRBD1. Germline values: CDR1 SGHRS, CDR2 YFSETQ. Trimming at V came to 4 bases and at J to 8 bases, leaving 8 bases not matched to a gene. This CDR3 spans 14 amino acids. The CDR3 DNA reads TGCGCCAGCAGCCGTGGGACAGCCAGGGAAAAACTGTTTTTT. Residues: CASSRGTAREKLFF.

V gene TRBV20-1 combines with J gene TRBJ1-5, with TRBD1 matching over 8 bases. With 3 bases clipped from V and 4 bases from J, the junction kept 5 bases outside the gene matches. The germline gives CDR1 DFQATT, CDR2 SNEGSKA (reference sequence). There are 14 residues in the CDR3. CDR3 coding DNA: TGCAGTGCTAGTTACCAGGGGGCGAATCAGCCCCAGCATTTT. This encodes CSASYQGANQPQHF.

The V call is TRBV27, the J call TRBJ2-5, with 15 bases lining up with TRBD2. Germline lookup yields CDR1 MNHEY and CDR2 SMNVEV (reference sequence). The junction had 8 bases not matched to a gene; V was cut back by 6 bases and J by 0 bases. The CDR3 is 18 residues long. CDR3 DNA sequence: TGTGCCAGCAGCGTGGCGGGGACTAGCGGGGGGTACCAAGAGACCCAGTACTTC. As protein: CASSVAGTSGGYQETQYF.

The V and J genes are TRBV11-3 and TRBJ2-2; TRBD2 matches at 8 bases. This CDR3 comprises 15 residues. J lost 6 bases, V lost 4 bases, and 7 bases had no gene match. Germline V gene data show CDR1 as SGHNT and CDR2 as YENEEA. The CDR3, as DNA: TGTGCCAGCAGCTCGGGCGGGGGGAGTGCCGGGGAGCTGTTTTTT. Its protein product is CASSSGGGSAGELFF.

The chain recombines TRBV6-5 with TRBJ2-7; a weak D match, TRBD1 (5 bases). The CDR3 contains 11 residues. Germline CDR1 reads MNHEY; CDR2 reads SVGAGI. Trimming removed 8 bases at V and 3 bases at J, with 8 bases between. As DNA, the CDR3 is TGTGCCAGCGACAGTTTCTACGAGCAGTACTTC. The encoded protein is CASDSFYEQYF.

The chain combines TRBV7-6 with TRBJ2-3; 12 positions match TRBD2. The trim removed 1 base at V and 4 bases at J, leaving 6 bases unmatched. Germline loops: CDR1 SGHVS, CDR2 FNYEAQ. This CDR3 is 17 amino acids long. CDR3 sequence (DNA): TGTGCCAGCAGCTTAGGGCTAGCGGGAGGGCGAGCAGATACGCAGTATTTT. This encodes CASSLGLAGGRADTQYF.

In this sample, this clone turned up a few times. V is TRBV3-1 (or the pseudogene TRBV3-2) and J is TRBJ1-2, with 8 bases matching TRBD1. The CDR3 covers 16 residues. V lost 2 bases, J lost 1 base, and 6 bases stayed unmatched. Germline CDR1 is LGHDT and CDR2 is YNNKEL (reference sequence). CDR3 coding DNA: TGTGCCAGCAGCCAAAGGACAGGGCGGGGTAACTATGGCTACACCTTC. This gives the protein CASSQRTGRGNYGYTF.